The present T cell receptor (beta chain) was sequenced within a study of CD8 T cells in Susac syndrome. RNA totalling roughly 0.45 to 1 ug underwent reverse transcription with random hexamers. TCRdb called the immunoSEQ multiplex PCR reads again in MiXCR, with one record for every CDR3 protein. The repertoire holds 40,000 to 60,000 distinct CDR3 sequences, with 93% as singletons. Germline assignment: CDR1 SGHVS and CDR2 FNYEAQ. V lost 0 bases and J 0 bases, leaving 9 bases between the germline ends. This CDR3 has 16 amino acids. The chain has TRBV7-6 and TRBJ1-3, with D hard to call. This TCR came from a human donor with multiple sclerosis. The sequenced material came from CD8+ T cells from PBMCs. The chain's CDR3 is CASSLAESTSGNTIYF. In nucleotides, the CDR3 is TGTGCCAGCAGCTTAGCAGAGAGCACCTCTGGAAACACCATATATTTT.